One sample yielded the 17 T cell receptor beta chains listed below, sequenced in a study of beta chain features in type 1 diabetes. The authors reverse transcribed all of the isolated RNA, so sequencing captured expressed TCRB transcripts. The assay was immunoSEQ multiplex PCR, and TCRdb's table has in-frame clones only and misses some. Seen here are around 690,000 clones, around 12% observed once, and the top ten hold 0.095% to 0.15%. Which antigens these TCRs recognize remains unknown. Points from the study as a whole: Type 1 diabetes patients had moderately but significantly shorter TCRB CDR3s in all four CD4+ subsets.

What was sequenced was naive CD4+ T cells from blood. The receptors were sampled from a man younger than 45 with type 1 diabetes.

The J gene is TRBJ2-7, the V gene TRBV5-4, with D perhaps TRBD1 or TRBD2 (5 bases each). CDR1 is SGHNT and CDR2 is YYREEE in the germline V gene (reference sequence). Deletions cut 2 bases from V and 6 bases from J, with 18 bases between. The CDR3 has 15 residues. The CDR3 spells CASSLNEGLSGEQYF. The CDR3 DNA follows: TGTGCCAGCAGCTTAAATGAGGGGCTAAGTGGCGAGCAGTACTTC.

The chain is built from TRBV2 and TRBJ2-5; no firm D call. The V end was cut by 2 bases, the J end by 4 bases, with 8 bases between. The germline CDR1 and CDR2 sequences are SNHLY and FYNNEI. This CDR3 has 13 amino acids. In nucleotides, the CDR3 is TGTGCCAGCAGTGAAATAACGGGAGAGACCCAGTACTTC. Encoded protein: CASSEITGETQYF.

This clone has just a few counts. This chain uses TRBV6-1 with TRBJ2-3; perhaps TRBD1 as D (6 bases). Germline V gene data show CDR1 as MNHNS and CDR2 as SASEGT. The V end lost 4 bases, the J end lost 6 bases, and 20 bases lay between the germline ends. The CDR3 sequence is 16 residues long. CDR3 amino acids: CASSGSAGAITDTQYF. DNA of the CDR3: TGTGCCAGCAGTGGGAGTGCAGGGGCTATAACGGATACGCAGTATTTT.

J is TRBJ1-2 and V is TRBV2, with TRBD1 identical over 7 bases. Losses at the gene ends were 6 bases for V and 5 bases for J; bases not matched to a gene: 9. In germline, CDR1 is SNHLY, CDR2 FYNNEI. The CDR3 contains 14 residues. CDR3 in DNA: TGTGCCAGCAGGATGGGGACAGTGCCTTATGGCTACACCTTC. Its protein product is CASRMGTVPYGYTF.

This clone was counted only a few times. This chain uses TRBV7-9 with TRBJ2-3; tentative D call: TRBD2 (5 bases). V lost 8 bases and J lost 2, with 17 bases in between. There are 15 residues in the CDR3. Per germline, CDR1 SEHNR and CDR2 FQNEAQ (reference sequence). CDR3 nucleotides: TGTGCCAGCTCTTTCGGGGTCGGCCACACAGATACGCAGTATTTT. The encoded protein is CASSFGVGHTDTQYF.

A few counts support this clone. This same CDR3 is encoded by further DNA sequences in the sample. V gene TRBV6-5 combines with J gene TRBJ2-7, with unresolved D. Germline-derived CDR1 and CDR2 are MNHEY and SVGAGI. Trimming stripped 1 base from V and 0 bases from J, with 7 bases between. CDR3 length equals 14 residues. CDR3 residues: CASSYLRSSYEQYF. The CDR3 DNA is TGTGCCAGCAGTTACTTGAGGAGCTCCTACGAGCAGTACTTC.

The table lists this clone with a few counts. The chain links TRBV27 to TRBJ1-4, with 8 positions matching TRBD1. The CDR3 is 18 residues long. The germline V gene encodes CDR1 MNHEY and CDR2 SMNVEV (reference sequence). The V segment lost 3 bases and the J segment 5 bases; nucleotides outside the gene matches: 14. CDR3 in amino acids: CASSFRVPGQGSNEKLFF. Here the CDR3 DNA reads TGTGCCAGCAGTTTCCGAGTCCCCGGACAGGGCTCCAATGAAAAACTGTTTTTT.

This clone has just a few counts. This chain uses TRBV4-2 with TRBJ1-1; unclear D gene. The CDR3 runs 14 residues. The ends were cut back, 5 bases at V and 1 base at J, with 11 bases in the middle. Germline V lookup: CDR1 LGHNA, CDR2 YNFKEQ. The CDR3 DNA reads TGTGCCAGCAGCATCCCAGCGGGGAACACTGAAGCTTTCTTT. Translated: CASSIPAGNTEAFF.

The CDR3 is CASSTPTGGEEDGYTF. CDR3 nucleotides: TGTGCCAGCAGCACCCCGACAGGGGGGGAGGAGGATGGCTACACCTTC. The chain joins TRBV7-9 to TRBJ1-2; 9 bases map to TRBD1. J lost 6 bases, V lost 5 bases, and 13 bases had no gene match. The CDR3 consists of 16 residues. CDR1 is SEHNR and CDR2 is FQNEAQ in the germline V gene (reference sequence).

As DNA, the CDR3 is TGTGCCAGCAGTCCGACGGCCATCTCCTACAATGAGCAGTTCTTC. Protein sequence: CASSPTAISYNEQFF. The rearrangement joins TRBV7-7 to TRBJ2-1, with D uncertain. The germline gives CDR1 SSHAT, CDR2 FNYEAQ (reference sequence). V lost 6 bases, J lost 0 bases, and 12 bases lay in between. The CDR3 extends over 15 amino acids.

This clone was seen a handful of times. This chain uses TRBV11-3 with TRBJ1-1; the match to TRBD1 covers 9 bases. The CDR3 contains 15 residues. Germline V gene sequence: CDR1 SGHNT, CDR2 YENEEA. J was trimmed by 1 base and V by 5 bases; bases with no gene match: 5. The CDR3 sequence is CASSRGQGSNTEAFF. The CDR3 DNA reads as TGTGCCAGCAGCCGAGGACAGGGGTCGAACACTGAAGCTTTCTTT.

A few counts support this clone. The V gene is TRBV19, the J gene TRBJ2-2, with D unresolved. The CDR3 runs 14 residues. V lost 3 bases to trimming and J lost 7 bases, with 12 bases between them. Germline CDR1 and CDR2: LNHDA and SQIVND (reference sequence). CDR3 in DNA: TGTGCCAGTAGTATCGGCCAGGCCAGCGGGGAGCTGTTTTTT. It codes for CASSIGQASGELFF.

The rearrangement links TRBV4-1 to TRBJ1-1; 8 bases fit TRBD1. This CDR3 is built from 18 residues. The J segment lost 6 bases and the V segment lost 3 bases, leaving 18 bases of the junction unmatched. The germline V gene has CDR1 MGHRA and CDR2 YSYEKL. The CDR3: CASSQFGPGGAMGPEAFF. As DNA, the CDR3 is TGCGCCAGCAGCCAGTTTGGCCCAGGGGGCGCGATGGGTCCTGAAGCTTTCTTT.

This clone was observed a few times. This chain joins TRBV19 and TRBJ1-2; D perhaps matches TRBD1 (5 bases). With 0 bases removed from V and 5 bases from J, the gap between germline ends came to 13 bases. The CDR3 totals 15 residues. From germline, CDR1 is LNHDA and CDR2 SQIVND (reference sequence). CDR3 bases: TGTGCCAGTAGTATAGAAGAGGGGCTTCCATATGGCTACACCTTC. Translating gives CASSIEEGLPYGYTF.

This clone showed up just a few times. The chain uses TRBV5-1 and TRBJ2-2, with D possibly matching TRBD2 (5 bases). Germline CDR1 and CDR2: SGHRS and YFSETQ. The CDR3 sequence is 15 residues long. Trimming took off 1 base at V and 4 bases at J, with 11 bases between the two ends. The CDR3 region is CASSLTARGTGELFF. In nucleotides, the CDR3 is TGCGCCAGCAGCTTGACGGCTCGGGGCACCGGGGAGCTGTTTTTT.

This clone appeared a few times. The chain is built from TRBV5-1 and TRBJ2-1; D unclear. The CDR3 extends over 14 amino acids. Trimming shortened V by 0 bases and J by 2 bases, and 6 bases separated the two germline ends. Germline V gene data show CDR1 as SGHRS and CDR2 as YFSETQ. This CDR3 is CASSLDGPYNEQFF. The CDR3 region has the DNA TGCGCCAGCAGCTTGGACGGACCCTACAATGAGCAGTTCTTC.

This clone was picked up a small number of times. This chain connects TRBV29-1 to TRBJ2-3, with 8 nucleotides matching TRBD1. CDR1 and CDR2 (germline): SQVTM, ANQGSEA. The CDR3 runs 14 residues. V trimming: 8 bases; J trimming: 5 bases; junction bases outside the gene matches: 12. The CDR3 DNA sequence: TGCAGCCTAGCCAGGGGGCTAGCTGGAGATACGCAGTATTTT. Residues: CSLARGLAGDTQYF.